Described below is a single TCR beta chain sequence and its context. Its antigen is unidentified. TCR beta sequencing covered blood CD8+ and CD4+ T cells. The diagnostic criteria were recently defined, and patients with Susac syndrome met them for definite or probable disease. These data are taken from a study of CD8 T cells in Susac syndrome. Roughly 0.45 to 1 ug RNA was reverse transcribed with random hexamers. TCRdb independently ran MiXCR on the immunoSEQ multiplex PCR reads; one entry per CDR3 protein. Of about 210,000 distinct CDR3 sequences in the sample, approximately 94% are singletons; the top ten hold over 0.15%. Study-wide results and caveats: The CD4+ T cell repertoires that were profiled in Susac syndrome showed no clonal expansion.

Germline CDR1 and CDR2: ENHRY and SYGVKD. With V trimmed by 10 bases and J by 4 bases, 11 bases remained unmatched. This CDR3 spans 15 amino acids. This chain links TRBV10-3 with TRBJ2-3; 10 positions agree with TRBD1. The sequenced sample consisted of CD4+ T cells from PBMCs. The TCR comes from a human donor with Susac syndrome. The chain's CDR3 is CATIRDRGLPDTQYF. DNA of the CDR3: TGTGCCACTATAAGAGACAGGGGGCTCCCAGATACGCAGTATTTT.